The table lists the clone carrying this T cell receptor beta chain with a few counts. A second roughly 7 to 12 cycle PCR used barcoded and J-beta primers. Each cDNA molecule was tagged by a template-switch adaptor that had 12 random nucleotides. Each CDR3 protein is one row after TCRdb ran MiXCR on the 5' RACE reads. The sample lists over 600,000 distinct CDR3 sequences, around half occurring once. These data come from a study of blood T cells in healthy people across ages. This clonotype originated in a man aged 80 or over in good health. Sequencing was done on a sample of blood.

As DNA, the CDR3 is TGTGCCAGCAGTAGCGGTGGACAGGGGTACTATGGCTACACCTTC. This gives the protein CASSSGGQGYYGYTF. The genes are TRBV28 and TRBJ1-2; 9 bases are shared with TRBD1. With V trimmed by 5 bases and J by 3 bases, 7 bases remained unmatched. In germline, CDR1 is MDHEN, CDR2 SYDVKM. The CDR3 length is 15 residues.